These 6 T cell receptor beta chains share one sample of origin, sequenced in a study of early T cells in non-severe SARS-CoV-2 infection. TCRdb independently ran MiXCR on the 5' RACE reads; one entry per CDR3 protein. The table shows 80,000 or so distinct CDR3 sequences, with approximately 10% occurring only once. This material consisted of whole blood, taken at baseline. The receptors stem from an adult who was a healthcare worker with PCR-confirmed SARS-CoV-2 infection or an uninfected control (not recorded which).

This clonotype was picked up many times. J is TRBJ2-1 and V is TRBV11-2, with 8 positions matching TRBD1. CDR1 and CDR2 (germline): SGHAT, FQNNGV. Germline trimming cut 5 bases from V and 9 bases from J; bases unmatched to any gene: 3. The CDR3 is 12 residues long. This chain's CDR3 is CASSPGGFEQFF. The CDR3 bases are TGTGCCAGCAGCCCAGGGGGCTTTGAGCAGTTCTTC.

The chain combines TRBV7-2 with TRBJ2-3; 7 bases line up with TRBD1. Per germline, CDR1 SGHTA and CDR2 FQGNSA. With V trimmed by 6 bases and J by 2 bases, 5 bases remained unmatched. The CDR3 is 14 residues long. The CDR3 bases are TGTGCCAGCAGTCCCGACAGGGCCACAGATACGCAGTATTTT. Translating it yields CASSPDRATDTQYF.

The table lists this clonotype with many counts. This chain connects TRBV12-3 or TRBV12-4 to TRBJ2-5, with D maybe TRBD2 (6 bases). The CDR3 is made up of 14 amino acids. Trimming removed 0 bases from V and 5 bases from J, with 10 bases in between. The CDR3 DNA reads as TGTGCCAGCAGTTTAGCGTCAGGAGGGGAGACCCAGTACTTC. It encodes CASSLASGGETQYF.

The chain recombines TRBV6-1 with TRBJ1-5; D gene unclear. Germline V lookup: CDR1 MNHNS, CDR2 SASEGT. Trimming cost V 4 bases and J 8 bases, with 15 bases left between them. The length of the CDR3 is 14 residues. CDR3 DNA sequence: TGTGCCAGCAGTGGATCTTCGGACTTGGAGCCCCAGCATTTT. Amino acid sequence: CASSGSSDLEPQHF.

In this sample, this clonotype turned up a few times. This chain connects TRBV6-2 or TRBV6-3 to TRBJ1-5, with 7 nucleotides matching TRBD1. Looked up from germline, CDR1 is MNHEY and CDR2 is SVGEGT. CDR3 length: 17 amino acids. The V segment lost 5 bases and the J segment 2 bases; nucleotides outside the gene matches: 12. The CDR3 is CASSENPRTGGNQPQHF. In DNA form, the CDR3 reads TGTGCCAGCAGTGAAAACCCCCGGACAGGAGGCAATCAGCCCCAGCATTTT.

This chain links TRBV20-1 with TRBJ1-5; TRBD1 aligns across 9 bases. Germline CDR1 and CDR2: DFQATT and SNEGSKA (reference sequence). The CDR3 is 13 residues long. V gave up 6 bases and J gave up 6 bases; unmatched junction bases: 6. For the CDR3, the DNA is TGCAGTGCGGGAGGACAGGGGCCTCAGCCCCAGCATTTT. Translation gives CSAGGQGPQPQHF.